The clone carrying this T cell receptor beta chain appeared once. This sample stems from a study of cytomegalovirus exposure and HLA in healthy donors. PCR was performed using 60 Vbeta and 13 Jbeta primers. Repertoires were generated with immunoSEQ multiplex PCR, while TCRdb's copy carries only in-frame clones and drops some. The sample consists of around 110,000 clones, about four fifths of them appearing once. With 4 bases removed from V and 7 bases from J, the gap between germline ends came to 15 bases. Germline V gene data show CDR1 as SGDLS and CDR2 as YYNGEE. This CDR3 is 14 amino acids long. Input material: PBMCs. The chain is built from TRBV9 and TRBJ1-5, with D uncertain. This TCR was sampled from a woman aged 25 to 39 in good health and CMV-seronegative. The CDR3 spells CASSPSGIEQPQHF. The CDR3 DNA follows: TGTGCCAGCAGCCCCTCGGGGATTGAGCAGCCCCAGCATTTT.